The clone carrying this T cell receptor (beta chain) was detected once. Its antigen remains unknown. The assay was immunoSEQ multiplex PCR, and TCRdb's table has in-frame clones only and misses some. The data show roughly 200,000 clones, 90% to 95% seen once. The sample is drawn from a study of T cell responses to AZD1222 COVID-19 vaccine. Germline assignment: CDR1 LGHDT and CDR2 YNNKEL (reference sequence). Trimming cost V 1 base and J 0 bases, with 9 bases left between them. CDR3 size: 15 residues. Study-wide points: Dominant CD4 TCR responses targeted spike regions 160-218 and 743-854. As reported, nearly half of all spike-specific TCRs target variant regions that are unmutated.

The TCR comes from an adult who received the MenACWY meningococcal vaccine as a control. The chain joins TRBV3-1 (or the pseudogene TRBV3-2) to TRBJ2-5; D unclear. This specimen was peripheral blood, taken 28 days after the second dose of the MenACWY control vaccine. This CDR3 is CASSQGTEYQETQYF. Here the CDR3 DNA reads TGTGCCAGCAGCCAAGGCACCGAGTACCAAGAGACCCAGTACTTC.